The 4 T cell receptor beta chains presented below share a single source sample, sequenced in a study of T cell responses to AZD1222 COVID-19 vaccine. Libraries were prepared by immunoSEQ multiplex PCR; TCRdb keeps only in-frame clonotypes and omits some of them. The sample lists around 140,000 clones; 80% to 90% were seen once. Sequencing was performed on peripheral blood, taken on day 0 of AZD1222 vaccination. The receptors derive from an adult in good health.

This chain connects TRBV27 to TRBJ1-2; TRBD1 is a possible D gene (5 bases). Germline-derived CDR1 and CDR2 are MNHEY and SMNVEV (reference sequence). CDR3 size: 14 residues. The V end was cut by 2 bases, the J end by 7 bases, with 14 bases between. The CDR3 nucleotides read TGTGCCAGCAGTTTAGGCAGGGCCACGGGTGGCTACACCTTC. Protein sequence: CASSLGRATGGYTF.

The J gene is TRBJ2-2, the V gene TRBV5-5; D gene unclear. V gave up 0 bases and J gave up 5 bases, with 5 bases separating them. This CDR3 comprises 13 residues. Germline CDR1 SGHKS, CDR2 YYEKEE (reference sequence). The CDR3 DNA follows: TGTGCCAGCAGCTTGGCGACTACCGGGGAGCTGTTTTTT. Its translation is CASSLATTGELFF.

This clone was seen once. The chain employs TRBV5-1 and TRBJ2-2, with 8 bases fitting TRBD2. The CDR3 runs to 18 residues. The germline gives CDR1 SGHRS, CDR2 YFSETQ. Unmatched junction bases numbered 10, after V lost 0 bases and J lost 3 bases. The CDR3: CASSLGVGSSGDTGELFF. The CDR3 nucleotides are TGCGCCAGCAGCTTGGGAGTTGGTAGTAGCGGGGACACCGGGGAGCTGTTTTTT.

The chain has TRBV7-9 and TRBJ1-2, with a weak D call TRBD1 (6 bases). The V gene's germline CDR1 is SEHNR and CDR2 FQNEAQ (reference sequence). Trimming cost V 5 bases and J 4 bases, with 11 bases left between them. CDR3 length: 13 residues. Here the CDR3 DNA reads TGTGCCAGCAGCCGGGGGCCAGCCTATGGCTACACCTTC. Translating it yields CASSRGPAYGYTF.